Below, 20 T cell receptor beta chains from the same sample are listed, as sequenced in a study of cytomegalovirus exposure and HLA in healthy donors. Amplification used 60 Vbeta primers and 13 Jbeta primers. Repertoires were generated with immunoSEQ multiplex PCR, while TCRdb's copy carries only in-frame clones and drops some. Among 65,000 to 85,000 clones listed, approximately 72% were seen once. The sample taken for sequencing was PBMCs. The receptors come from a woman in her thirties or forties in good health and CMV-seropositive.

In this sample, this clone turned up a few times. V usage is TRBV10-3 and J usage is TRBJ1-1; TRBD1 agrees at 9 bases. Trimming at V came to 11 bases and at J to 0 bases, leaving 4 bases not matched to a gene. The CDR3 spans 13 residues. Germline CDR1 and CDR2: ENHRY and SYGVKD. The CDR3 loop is CAVGQGMNTEAFF. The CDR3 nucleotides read TGTGCCGTCGGACAGGGGATGAACACTGAAGCTTTCTTT.

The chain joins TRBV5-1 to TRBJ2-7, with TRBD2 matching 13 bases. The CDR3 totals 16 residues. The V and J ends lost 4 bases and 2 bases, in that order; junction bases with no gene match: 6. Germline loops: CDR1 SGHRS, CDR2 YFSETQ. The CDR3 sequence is CASSTLGLAGAYEQYF. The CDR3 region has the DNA TGCGCCAGCAGCACCCTAGGACTAGCGGGGGCCTACGAGCAGTACTTC. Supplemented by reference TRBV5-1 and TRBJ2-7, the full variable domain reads KAGVTQTPRYLIKTRGQQVTLSCSPISGHRSVSWYQQTPGQGLQFLFEYFSETQRNKGNFPGRFSGRQFSNSRSEMNVSTLELGDSALYLCASSTLGLAGAYEQYFGPGTRLTVT.

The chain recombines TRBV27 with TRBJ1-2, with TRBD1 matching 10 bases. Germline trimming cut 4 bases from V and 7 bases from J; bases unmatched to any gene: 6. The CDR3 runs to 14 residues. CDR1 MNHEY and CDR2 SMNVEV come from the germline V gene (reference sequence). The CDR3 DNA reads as TGTGCCAGCAGTTACTCGGGGACAGGGGTTGGCTACACCTTC. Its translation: CASSYSGTGVGYTF.

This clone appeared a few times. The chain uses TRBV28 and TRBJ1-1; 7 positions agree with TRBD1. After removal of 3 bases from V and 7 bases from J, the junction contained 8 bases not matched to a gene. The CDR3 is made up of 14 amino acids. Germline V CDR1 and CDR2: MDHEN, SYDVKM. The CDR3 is CASSFPGGSFEAFF. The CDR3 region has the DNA TGTGCCAGCAGTTTTCCAGGGGGTTCCTTTGAAGCTTTCTTT.

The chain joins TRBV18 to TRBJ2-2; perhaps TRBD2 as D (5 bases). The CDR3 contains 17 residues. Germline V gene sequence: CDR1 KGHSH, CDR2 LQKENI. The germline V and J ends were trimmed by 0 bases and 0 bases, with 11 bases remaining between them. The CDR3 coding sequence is TGTGCCAGCTCACCACCGGATAGAGGGTCGAACACCGGGGAGCTGTTTTTT. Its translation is CASSPPDRGSNTGELFF.

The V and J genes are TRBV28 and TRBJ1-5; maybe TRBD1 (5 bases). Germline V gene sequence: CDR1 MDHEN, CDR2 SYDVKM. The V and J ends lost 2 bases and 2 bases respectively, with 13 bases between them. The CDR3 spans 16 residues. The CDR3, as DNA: TGTGCCAGCAGTTTAGAATTAGGGGAAGGCAATCAGCCCCAGCATTTT. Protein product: CASSLELGEGNQPQHF.

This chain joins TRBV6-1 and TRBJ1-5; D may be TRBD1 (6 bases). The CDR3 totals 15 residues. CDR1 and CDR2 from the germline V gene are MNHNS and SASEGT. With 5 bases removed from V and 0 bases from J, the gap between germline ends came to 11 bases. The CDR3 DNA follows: TGTGCCAGCAGTTCACAGGGATATAGCAATCAGCCCCAGCATTTT. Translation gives CASSSQGYSNQPQHF.

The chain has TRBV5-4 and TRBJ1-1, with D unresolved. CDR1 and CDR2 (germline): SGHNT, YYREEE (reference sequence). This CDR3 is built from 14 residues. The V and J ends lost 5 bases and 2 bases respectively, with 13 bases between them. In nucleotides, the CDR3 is TGTGCCAGCAGATCCGACATTACAAACACTGAAGCTTTCTTT. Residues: CASRSDITNTEAFF.

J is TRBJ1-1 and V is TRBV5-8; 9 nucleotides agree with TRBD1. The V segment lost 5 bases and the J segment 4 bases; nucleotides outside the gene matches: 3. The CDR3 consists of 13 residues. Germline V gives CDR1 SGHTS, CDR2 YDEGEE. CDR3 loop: CASRRTGATEAFF. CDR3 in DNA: TGTGCCAGCAGGCGGACAGGGGCCACTGAAGCTTTCTTT.

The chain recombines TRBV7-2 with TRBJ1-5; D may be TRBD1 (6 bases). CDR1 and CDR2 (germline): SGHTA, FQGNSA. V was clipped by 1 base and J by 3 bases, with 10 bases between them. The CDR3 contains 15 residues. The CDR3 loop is CASSLGGGANQPQHF. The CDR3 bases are TGTGCCAGCAGCTTAGGAGGGGGGGCCAATCAGCCCCAGCATTTT.

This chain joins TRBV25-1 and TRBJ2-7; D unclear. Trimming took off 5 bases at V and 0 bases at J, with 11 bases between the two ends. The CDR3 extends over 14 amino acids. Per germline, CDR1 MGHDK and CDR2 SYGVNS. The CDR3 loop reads CASSFGESSYEQYF. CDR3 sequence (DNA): TGTGCCAGCAGTTTCGGAGAGAGCTCCTACGAGCAGTACTTC.

The DNA for the CDR3 is TGTGCCAGCAGCTTACAGGGGCACACCGGGGAGCTGTTTTTT. This codes for CASSLQGHTGELFF. The chain employs TRBV7-7 and TRBJ2-2; the D gene is possibly TRBD1 (6 bases). Germline V gives CDR1 SSHAT, CDR2 FNYEAQ (reference sequence). The V end was cut by 2 bases, the J end by 3 bases, with 7 bases between. The CDR3 has 14 residues.

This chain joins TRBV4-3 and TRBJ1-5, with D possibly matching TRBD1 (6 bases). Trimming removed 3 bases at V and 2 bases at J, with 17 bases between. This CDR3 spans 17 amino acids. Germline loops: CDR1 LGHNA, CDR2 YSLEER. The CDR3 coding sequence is TGCGCCAGCAGCCAGGAACTACAGGGCCGCCGCAATCAGCCCCAGCATTTT. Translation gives CASSQELQGRRNQPQHF.

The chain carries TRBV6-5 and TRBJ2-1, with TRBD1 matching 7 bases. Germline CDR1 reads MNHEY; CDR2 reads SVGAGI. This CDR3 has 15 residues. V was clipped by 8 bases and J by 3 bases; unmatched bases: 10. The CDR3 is CASGLSRQGYNEQFF. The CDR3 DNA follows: TGTGCCAGCGGCCTATCGAGACAGGGCTACAATGAGCAGTTCTTC.

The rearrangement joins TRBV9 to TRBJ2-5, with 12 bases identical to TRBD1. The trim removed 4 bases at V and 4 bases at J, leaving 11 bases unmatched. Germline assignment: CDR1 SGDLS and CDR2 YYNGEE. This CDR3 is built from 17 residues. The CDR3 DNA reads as TGTGCCAGCAGCCCCCGAGGGACAGGGGGCTCTCCAGAGACCCAGTACTTC. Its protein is CASSPRGTGGSPETQYF.

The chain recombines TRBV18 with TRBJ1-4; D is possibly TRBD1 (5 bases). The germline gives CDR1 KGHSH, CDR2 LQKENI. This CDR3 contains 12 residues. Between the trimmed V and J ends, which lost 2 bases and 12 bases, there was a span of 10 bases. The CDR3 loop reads CASSPGGRELFF. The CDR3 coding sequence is TGTGCCAGCTCACCAGGGGGGAGAGAACTGTTTTTT.

Here the CDR3 reads CASSTRQGSTDTQYF. In DNA form, the CDR3 reads TGTGCCAGCAGCACTCGGCAGGGAAGCACAGATACGCAGTATTTT. The V and J genes are TRBV7-9 and TRBJ2-3, with D perhaps matching TRBD1 (5 bases). Germline CDR1 reads SEHNR; CDR2 reads FQNEAQ (reference sequence). This CDR3 has 15 residues. With 5 bases removed from V and 0 bases from J, the gap between germline ends came to 12 bases.

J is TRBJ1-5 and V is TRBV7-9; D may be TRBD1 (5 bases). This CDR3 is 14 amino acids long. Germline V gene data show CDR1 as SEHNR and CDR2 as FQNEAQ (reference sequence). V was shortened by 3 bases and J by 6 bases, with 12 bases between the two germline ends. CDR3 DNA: TGTGCCAGCAGCTTTGGGCAGGGAGGTCAGCCCCAGCATTTT. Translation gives CASSFGQGGQPQHF. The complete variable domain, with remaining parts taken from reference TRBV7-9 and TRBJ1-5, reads DTGVSQNPRHKITKRGQNVTFRCDPISEHNRLYWYRQTLGQGPEFLTYFQNEAQLEKSRLLSDRFSAERPKGSFSTLEIQRTEQGDSAMYLCASSFGQGGQPQHFGDGTRLSIL.

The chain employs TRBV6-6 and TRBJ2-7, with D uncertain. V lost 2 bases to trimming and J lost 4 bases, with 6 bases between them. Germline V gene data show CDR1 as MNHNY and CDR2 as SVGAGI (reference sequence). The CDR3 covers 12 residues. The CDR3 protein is CASSYTFYEQYF. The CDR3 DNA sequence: TGTGCCAGCAGTTACACATTTTACGAGCAGTACTTC.

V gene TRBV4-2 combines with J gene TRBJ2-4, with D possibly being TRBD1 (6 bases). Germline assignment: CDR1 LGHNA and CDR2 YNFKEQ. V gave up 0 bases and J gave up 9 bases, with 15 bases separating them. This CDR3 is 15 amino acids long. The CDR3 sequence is CASSQDGDPRGIQYF. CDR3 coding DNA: TGTGCCAGCAGCCAAGATGGCGACCCCAGGGGCATTCAGTACTTC.